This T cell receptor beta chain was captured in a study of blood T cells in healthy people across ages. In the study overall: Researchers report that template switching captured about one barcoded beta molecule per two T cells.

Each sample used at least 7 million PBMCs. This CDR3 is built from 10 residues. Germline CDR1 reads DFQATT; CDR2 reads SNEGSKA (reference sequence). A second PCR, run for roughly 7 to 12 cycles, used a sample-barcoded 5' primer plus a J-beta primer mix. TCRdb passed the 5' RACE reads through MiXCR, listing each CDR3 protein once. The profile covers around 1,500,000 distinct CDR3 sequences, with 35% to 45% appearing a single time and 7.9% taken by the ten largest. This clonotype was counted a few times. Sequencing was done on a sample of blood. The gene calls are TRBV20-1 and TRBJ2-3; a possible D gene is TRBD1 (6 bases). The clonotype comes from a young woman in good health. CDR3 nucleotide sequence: TGCACCCCAGGGGCAGATACGCAGTATTTT. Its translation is CTPGADTQYF.